This TCR beta chain was recorded in a study of OX40 agonist ivuxolimab in advanced cancers. Findings and caveats of the study: Clonal expansion in partial responders at 0.1-3.0 mg/kg ranked among the lowest.

There are a few counts of this clone. Its antigen is unidentified. Generated by immunoSEQ multiplex PCR, the TCRdb table keeps only in-frame clones and is missing some. The sample has under 85,000 clones, roughly 85% seen once. The trim removed 3 bases at V and 4 bases at J, leaving 8 bases unmatched. The CDR3 covers 15 residues. Germline-derived CDR1 and CDR2 are SGHRS and YFSETQ. V is TRBV5-1 and J is TRBJ1-2; 8 bases are shared with TRBD1. The sample was CD4+ or CD8+ T cells sorted from blood, taken in a trial of the OX40 agonist ivuxolimab. This TCR derives from an adult with an advanced solid tumor such as melanoma, head and neck, liver or kidney cancer. The CDR3 spells CASSSTGGSGYGYTF. CDR3 bases: TGCGCCAGCAGCTCTACAGGGGGTTCTGGCTATGGCTACACCTTC.